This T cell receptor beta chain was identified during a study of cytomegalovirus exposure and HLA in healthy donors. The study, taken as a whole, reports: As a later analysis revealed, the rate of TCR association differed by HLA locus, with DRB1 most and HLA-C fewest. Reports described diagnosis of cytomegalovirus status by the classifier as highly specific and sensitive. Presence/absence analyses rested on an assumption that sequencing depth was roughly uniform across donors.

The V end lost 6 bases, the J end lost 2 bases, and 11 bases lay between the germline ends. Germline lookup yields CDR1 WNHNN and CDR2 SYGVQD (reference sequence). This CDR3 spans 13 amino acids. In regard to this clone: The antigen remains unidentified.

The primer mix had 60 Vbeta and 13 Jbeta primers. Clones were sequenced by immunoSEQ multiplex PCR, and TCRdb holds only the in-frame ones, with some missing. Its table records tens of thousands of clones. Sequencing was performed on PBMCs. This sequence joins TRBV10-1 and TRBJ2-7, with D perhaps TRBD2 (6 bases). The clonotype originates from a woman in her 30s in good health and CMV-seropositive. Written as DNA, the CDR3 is TGCGCCAGCAGCCCGGGACTGACCTACGAGCAGTACTTC. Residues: CASSPGLTYEQYF.